Sequencing of this T cell receptor (beta chain) was carried out in a study of technical replicates of blood from a few donors. V lost 5 bases to trimming and J lost 8 bases, with 12 bases between them. The germline V gene has CDR1 MNHNY and CDR2 SVGAGI (reference sequence). This CDR3 region has 12 residues. This table comes from immunoSEQ multiplex PCR, and its TCRdb copy is limited to in-frame clones, with some not included. The table includes roughly 80,000 clones, about nine tenths detected once. The sequence was obtained from a human donor in good health. J is TRBJ1-1 and V is TRBV6-6, with D perhaps matching TRBD1 (6 bases). Material: T cells isolated from PBMCs. CDR3 sequence reads: CASSTPGTEAFF. CDR3 coding DNA: TGTGCCAGCAGTACCCCCGGGACAGAAGCTTTCTTT.